These T cell receptor beta chains were read from a single sample in a study of shared clonotypes between healthy human individuals. Produced via immunoSEQ multiplex PCR; TCRdb's table is partial and in-frame only. The data hold approximately 510,000 clones, with less than 85% observed a single time. Sequenced sample: PBMCs. The receptor set was obtained from a woman aged 40 to 50 in good health. Some clones in this sample may be carry-over from other donors' samples. The CDR3 runs from the conserved cysteine through the conserved F or W. D genes are given only for firm matches. Clone size is not always given. Where it is, it says once, few, many or a class for expanded clones.

d_call	j_call	clone_size	v_call	cdr3_nt	cdr3_aa
TRBD1	TRBJ1-5	NA	TRBV6-1	TGTGCCAGCAGTAACAGGGGCTCACACAATCAGCCCCAGCATTTT	CASSNRGSHNQPQHF
NA	TRBJ2-7	NA	TRBV18	TGTGCCAGCTCACCACGAATGGATAGTAGCTCCTACGAGCAGTACTTC	CASSPRMDSSSYEQYF
TRBD2	TRBJ2-1	few	TRBV6-5	TGTGCCAGCAGGGGGACTACCTACAATGAGCAGTTCTTC	CASRGTTYNEQFF
TRBD1	TRBJ2-1	NA	TRBV7-6	TGTGCCAGCAGCGTTAACCCGGGACAGAACAATGAGCAGTTCTTC	CASSVNPGQNNEQFF
NA	TRBJ1-4	NA	TRBV19	TGTGCCAGTAGTCCCCCGGGGAATCGAGGTGAAAAACTGTTTTTT	CASSPPGNRGEKLFF
TRBD1	TRBJ2-7	NA	TRBV30	TGTGCCTGGAGTCCCCTGACAGGGACCTACGAGCAGTACTTC	CAWSPLTGTYEQYF
NA	TRBJ2-3	NA	TRBV5-3	TGTGCCAGAAGCTTCGTAGCCCAAACCACAGATACGCAGTATTTT	CARSFVAQTTDTQYF
NA	TRBJ1-2	NA	TRBV14	TGTGCCAGCAGCCCCAGCGGCAGAAACTATGGCTACACCTTC	CASSPSGRNYGYTF
NA	TRBJ2-4	once	TRBV7-9	TGTGCCAGCAGCTTGGGGCAGGGAAACATTCAGTACTTC	CASSLGQGNIQYF
NA	TRBJ1-1	NA	TRBV2	TGTGCCAGCAGTGACGTTGGGGGAGAAGCTTTCTTT	CASSDVGGEAFF
NA	TRBJ1-4	NA	TRBV10-3	TGTGCCATCAAGTCATCGGAGGCGGCGACTAATGAAAAACTGTTTTTT	CAIKSSEAATNEKLFF
NA	TRBJ2-5	NA	TRBV18	TGTGCCAGCTCACCAACAAAACAAGAGACCCAGTACTTC	CASSPTKQETQYF
NA	TRBJ2-5	few	TRBV2	TGTGCCAGCATGTACCAAGAGACCCAGTACTTC	CASMYQETQYF
TRBD1	TRBJ2-7	NA	TRBV27	TGTGCCAGCAGTCCTCGGACAGGGGGCTACGAGCAGTACTTC	CASSPRTGGYEQYF
TRBD2	TRBJ2-1	NA	TRBV28	TGTGCCACCTTAGCGGGATCCTACAATGAGCAGTTCTTC	CATLAGSYNEQFF
NA	TRBJ2-3	NA	TRBV19	TGTGCCAGTAGCCCATACCCCGGAGGGATCACAGATACGCAGTATTTT	CASSPYPGGITDTQYF
TRBD1	TRBJ1-2	once	TRBV28	TGTGCCAGCAGTTTAAGGCGGGGACAGGCGGCCTTC	CASSLRRGQAAF
NA	TRBJ2-3	NA	TRBV14	TGTGCCAGCAGCAACAGGGTCACAGATACGCAGTATTTT	CASSNRVTDTQYF
NA	TRBJ2-5	once	TRBV11-2	TGTGCCAGCAGCTTCCTCAGTGCACAAGAGACCCAGTACTTC	CASSFLSAQETQYF
NA	TRBJ1-1	NA	TRBV4-1	TGCGCCAGCAGCCAAGCACGCAGAGGTCCAAACATGAACACTGAAGCTTTCTTT	CASSQARRGPNMNTEAFF
TRBD1	TRBJ2-2	NA	TRBV4-3	TGCGCCAGCAGCCCCGCCGGGACAGGGGACACCGGGGAGCTGTTTTTT	CASSPAGTGDTGELFF
NA	TRBJ1-1	NA	TRBV28	TGTGCCAGCAGTTTAGGGGGGGCGGCAGGACGTCGACAAACTGAAGCTTTCTTT	CASSLGGAAGRRQTEAFF
TRBD1	TRBJ1-2	NA	TRBV5-1	TGCGCCAGCAGCTTGGGACAGGGCGGCTATGGCTACACCTTC	CASSLGQGGYGYTF
NA	TRBJ2-2	few	TRBV5-1	TGCGCCAGCAGCTTGGACGGGAGAGGGACCGGGGAGCTGTTTTTT	CASSLDGRGTGELFF
NA	TRBJ1-3	NA	TRBV19	TGTGCCAGTAGTCTCCGGGACCGGACGTTTTACACCATATATTTT	CASSLRDRTFYTIYF
TRBD1	TRBJ1-4	NA	TRBV4-1	TGCGCCAGCAGTCAGGCCGGGACAGGGGGCGAAAAACTGTTTTTT	CASSQAGTGGEKLFF
TRBD2	TRBJ2-5	NA	TRBV9	TGTGCCAGCAGCGCCTCCAAGGGACTAGCGGGAGTTCAAGAGACCCAGTACTTC	CASSASKGLAGVQETQYF
NA	TRBJ2-2	NA	TRBV27	TGTGCCAGCAGTTTCGGACCGGGCACCGGGGAGCTGTTTTTT	CASSFGPGTGELFF
NA	TRBJ1-5	few	TRBV15	TGTGCCACCAGCAGGGGAGGGGGGTCCAATCAGCCCCAGCATTTT	CATSRGGGSNQPQHF
TRBD2	TRBJ2-7	NA	TRBV28	TGTGCCAGCAGTTTACTGGCGGGAGGTGGTGAGCAGTACTTC	CASSLLAGGGEQYF
TRBD1	TRBJ2-3	NA	TRBV5-1	TGCGCCAGCGACCAAGGGGGCCGCACAGATACGCAGTATTTT	CASDQGGRTDTQYF
TRBD2	TRBJ2-7	NA	TRBV5-4	TGTGCCAGCAGGGCAGAACTATTAGCGGGGGGGAGGAACGAGCAGTACTTC	CASRAELLAGGRNEQYF
NA	TRBJ2-4	NA	TRBV4-1	TGCGCCAGCAGCCGAGAGGTGGGGACTTTCGGCTCCTTAGCCAAAAACATTCAGTACTTC	CASSREVGTFGSLAKNIQYF
TRBD2	TRBJ2-5	NA	TRBV6-1	TGTGCCAGCAGTGAAGGGCTAGCGGGAGGGGGTATGGAGACCCAGTACTTC	CASSEGLAGGGMETQYF
NA	TRBJ2-1	few	TRBV7-2	TGTGCCAGCAGCTTAAGGGACACTTACAATGAGCAGTTCTTC	CASSLRDTYNEQFF
NA	TRBJ1-1	few	TRBV29-1	TGCAGCGTTGACGCGAACACTGAAGCTTTCTTT	CSVDANTEAFF
NA	TRBJ2-6	NA	TRBV5-1	TGCGCCAGCAGCTTGGAGCCCTTGACCTCTGGGGCCAACGTCCTGACTTTC	CASSLEPLTSGANVLTF
NA	TRBJ2-2	NA	TRBV14	TGTGCCAGCAGCCAAAGGGCGGCCGGGGAGCTGTTTTTT	CASSQRAAGELFF
TRBD2	TRBJ2-1	NA	TRBV11-3	TGTGCCAGCAGCTTGACTAGCGGGATATTCTATGAGCAGTTCTTC	CASSLTSGIFYEQFF
NA	TRBJ1-6	few	TRBV4-1	TGCGCCAGCAGCCAAGTAGGGGATTCACCCCTCCACTTT	CASSQVGDSPLHF
TRBD2	TRBJ2-3	NA	TRBV4-1	TGCGCCAGCAGCCAAGTCCCGGGACTAGCGGGAGGGCCGACAGATACGCAGTATTTT	CASSQVPGLAGGPTDTQYF
TRBD1	TRBJ2-5	NA	TRBV4-3	TGCGCCAGCAGCCAAGATGGGACAGGGGGAGAGACCCAGTACTTC	CASSQDGTGGETQYF
TRBD2	TRBJ2-5	NA	TRBV9	TGTGCCAGCAGCGTAGTTGGACTAGCGGGAGAGACCCAGTACTTC	CASSVVGLAGETQYF
NA	TRBJ2-7	NA	TRBV7-6	TGTGCCAGCAGCCCGAGGACTTTTTACGAGCAGTACTTC	CASSPRTFYEQYF
NA	TRBJ2-7	once	TRBV30	TGTGCCTGGAGTGTAGGCGGCAGCTCCTACGAGCAGTACTTC	CAWSVGGSSYEQYF
NA	TRBJ2-3	NA	TRBV4-1	TGCGCCAGCAGCCAAGACCGGGCGGGGAGGGATACGCAGTATTTT	CASSQDRAGRDTQYF
TRBD1	TRBJ1-2	NA	TRBV19	TGTGCCAGTAGTATGCCCGACAGGGATGGCTATGGCTACACCTTC	CASSMPDRDGYGYTF
NA	TRBJ2-5	NA	TRBV19	TGTGCCAGTAGTATTGGACAGTCCAGGGAGACCCAGTACTTC	CASSIGQSRETQYF
TRBD2	TRBJ2-3	NA	TRBV10-3	TGTGCCATCGCCCCGGGACTAGCGGGAGGAGGTGATACGCAGTATTTT	CAIAPGLAGGGDTQYF
NA	TRBJ2-1	NA	TRBV11-3	TGTGCCAGCAGCTCGGAGGGCCGTTACAATGAGCAGTTCTTC	CASSSEGRYNEQFF
NA	TRBJ2-1	NA	TRBV7-3	TGTGCCAGCAGCCCTGGGGGCGGAGAGCAGTTCTTC	CASSPGGGEQFF
NA	TRBJ1-2	few	TRBV28	TGTGCCAGCAGTTTGACAGAGATCTATGGCTACACCTTC	CASSLTEIYGYTF